Below, 8 T cell receptor beta chains from the same sample are listed, as sequenced in a study of beta chain features in type 1 diabetes. Expressed TCRB transcripts got sequenced, as all isolated RNA was reverse transcribed. Here immunoSEQ multiplex PCR was the method, and the copy in TCRdb shows in-frame clones only, minus some. The table lists around 430,000 clones, approximately 30% of them singletons. Specimen: naive CD4+ T cells from blood. Source of these receptors: a man younger than 35 in good health.

For the CDR3, the DNA is TGTGCCAGCAGCCAGTCCCTAGCGGGAGGTCGGGATACGCAGTATTTT. It encodes CASSQSLAGGRDTQYF. This chain connects TRBV4-2 to TRBJ2-3; TRBD2 agrees at 11 bases. CDR1 LGHNA and CDR2 YNFKEQ come from the germline V gene. The V gene end was trimmed by 3 bases and the J gene end by 6 bases; junction bases not matched to a gene: 8. The CDR3 loop spans 16 amino acids.

J is TRBJ2-3 and V is TRBV6-5; 9 bases match TRBD2. V trimming: 8 bases; J trimming: 6 bases; junction bases outside the gene matches: 9. The CDR3 has 14 residues. CDR1 is MNHEY and CDR2 is SVGAGI in the germline V gene. The CDR3 reads CASRQAGGGDTQYF. The CDR3, as DNA: TGTGCCAGCCGACAAGCGGGAGGAGGGGATACGCAGTATTTT.

The J gene is TRBJ2-3, the V gene TRBV25-1; TRBD2 aligns across 7 bases. The germline V gene encodes CDR1 MGHDK and CDR2 SYGVNS. V was pared by 3 bases and J by 3 bases, with 12 bases of the junction left unmatched. The CDR3 length is 17 residues. CDR3 loop: CASSEAVSWGGTDTQYF. Here the CDR3 DNA reads TGTGCCAGCAGTGAGGCCGTTAGTTGGGGGGGGACAGATACGCAGTATTTT. Together with reference TRBV25-1 and TRBJ2-3, the CDR3 gives the full variable domain: EADIYQTPRYLVIGTGKKITLECSQTMGHDKMYWYQQDPGMELHLIHYSYGVNSTEKGDLSSESTVSRIRTEHFPLTLESARPSHTSQYLCASSEAVSWGGTDTQYFGPGTRLTVL.

V gene TRBV29-1 combines with J gene TRBJ2-5; 12 bases align to TRBD1. This CDR3 comprises 17 residues. With V trimmed by 7 bases and J by 5 bases, 17 bases remained unmatched. Germline assignment: CDR1 SQVTM and CDR2 ANQGSEA. The CDR3 DNA reads TGCAGCGCTGGCGGGACGGGACAGGGGGCCGGAAGGGAGACCCAGTACTTC. Translation gives CSAGGTGQGAGRETQYF.

This clone was seen a few times. This chain joins TRBV6-1 and TRBJ2-7; tentatively, D is TRBD2 (6 bases). The germline V gene has CDR1 MNHNS and CDR2 SASEGT. This CDR3 region has 15 residues. The V end was cut by 6 bases, the J end by 2 bases, with 17 bases between. The CDR3 DNA is TGTGCCAGCAGAATCGGGGGATCGGATGCCTACGAGCAGTACTTC. It translates to CASRIGGSDAYEQYF.

This clone turned up a few times. The gene calls are TRBV30 and TRBJ1-3; D possibly corresponds to TRBD1 (5 bases). The V end lost 2 bases, the J end lost 0 bases, and 11 bases lay between the germline ends. The CDR3 has 15 amino acids. Germline V gene lookup returns CDR1 GTSNPN and CDR2 SVGIG (reference sequence). CDR3 nucleotides: TGTGCCTGGAGTAGGGACCGTAGCTCTGGAAACACCATATATTTT. It is translated as CAWSRDRSSGNTIYF.

This clone has only a few counts. V usage is TRBV20-1 and J usage is TRBJ2-5; D is perhaps TRBD2 (5 bases). CDR1 and CDR2 from the germline V gene are DFQATT and SNEGSKA (reference sequence). Trimming left V 7 bases short and J 5 bases short, with 11 bases between. There are 11 residues in the CDR3. The CDR3 loop is CSVLATETQYF. DNA of the CDR3: TGCAGTGTCCTAGCTACGGAGACCCAGTACTTC.

The sample holds a few counts of this clone. The V gene is TRBV4-2, the J gene TRBJ2-7; no reliable D call. Trimming cost V 1 base and J 4 bases, with 11 bases left between them. The CDR3 contains 14 residues. CDR1 and CDR2 (germline): LGHNA, YNFKEQ. The CDR3 DNA reads TGTGCCAGCAGCCAAGGCCGGTTGGGGTACGAGCAGTACTTC. This gives the protein CASSQGRLGYEQYF.